This TCR beta chain came from a study of shared clonotypes between healthy human individuals. Regarding the study as a whole: Few donors restricted represented genetic and exposure-history diversity. Memory subsets generally showed lower estimated richness than naive subsets.

The germline gives CDR1 SQVTM, CDR2 ANQGSEA. Unmatched junction bases numbered 5, after V lost 4 bases and J lost 4 bases. The CDR3 has 15 amino acids. Profiled with immunoSEQ multiplex PCR; TCRdb holds only in-frame clones, not every one. Among hundreds of thousands of clones listed, around 90% were seen once. Notes on this clone: Its specificity is not known.

Naive CD8 cells, CD45RO-negative and positively selected for CCR7, excluded terminally differentiated effector memory CD45RA+ cells. The rearrangement uses TRBV29-1 and TRBJ2-3; 13 bases line up with TRBD2. Sequenced: naive CD8+ T cells sorted from blood. The clonotype was recovered from a man aged 25 to 40 in good health. The CDR3 nucleotides are TGCAGCGTTGGACTAGCGGGAGGCCATCCAGATACGCAGTATTTT. Amino acid sequence: CSVGLAGGHPDTQYF.